This TCR beta chain was captured by sequencing in a study of CD8 T cells in ankylosing spondylitis. A single record per CDR3 protein comes from TCRdb applying MiXCR to the 5' RACE reads. This sample has about 340,000 distinct CDR3 sequences, with 14% to 15% found just once. The sequence was collected from a male donor with ankylosing spondylitis or in good health (not recorded which). The sequenced sample was blood, either unsorted or a sorted T cell fraction (not recorded which).

The CDR3 DNA reads as TGCGCCAGCAGCTTTGGCGGGAGTTTTAACAATGAGCAGTTCTTC. Its translation is CASSFGGSFNNEQFF. This chain joins TRBV5-1 and TRBJ2-1; 7 bases fit TRBD2. The junction had 7 bases not matched to a gene; V was cut back by 2 bases and J by 5 bases. The CDR3 consists of 15 residues. The V gene's germline CDR1 is SGHRS and CDR2 YFSETQ.